Listed below are T cell receptor beta chains from one sample, sequenced in a study of early T cells in non-severe SARS-CoV-2 infection. TCRdb re-called the 5' RACE reads through MiXCR, storing one row per CDR3 protein. The sample has about 26,000 distinct CDR3 sequences; around 5.5% are singletons. The sample comprised whole blood. The receptors derive from an adult who was a healthcare worker with PCR-confirmed SARS-CoV-2 infection or an uninfected control (not recorded which). The CDR3 runs from the conserved cysteine through the conserved F or W. Fields, in order: V gene, D gene, J gene, clone size, CDR3 DNA, CDR3 protein. The D gene is left open where the match is weak. Only part of the rows carry a size: once, few, many, or a class if the clone is expanded.

>TRBV2|NA|TRBJ1-1|many
TGTGCCAGCAGGAGGAGGACAGACCAAGGTGAAGCTTTCTTT
CASRRRTDQGEAFF
>TRBV11-2|NA|TRBJ1-1|many
TGTGCCAGCAGCCGTAGGTGGGAGGTCACTGAAGCTTTCTTT
CASSRRWEVTEAFF
>TRBV5-4|NA|TRBJ2-3|many
TGTGCCAGCAGTTCCGGGCTCACAGATACGCAGTATTTT
CASSSGLTDTQYF
>TRBV12-3/TRBV12-4|NA|TRBJ2-5|few
TGTGCCAGCAGTTTAGTGAAAGAGACCCAGTACTTC
CASSLVKETQYF
>TRBV12-5|NA|TRBJ1-4|NA
TGTGCTAGTGGTTTGATACCTACTAATGAAAAACTGTTTTTT
CASGLIPTNEKLFF
>TRBV27|TRBD1|TRBJ2-7|many
TGTGCCAGCAGTTTATCGTGGGACAGCTACGAGCAGTACTTC
CASSLSWDSYEQYF
>TRBV10-1|NA|TRBJ2-5|few
TGCGCCAGCAGTGAAGGCGGCAGAGAGACCCAGTACTTC
CASSEGGRETQYF
>TRBV7-8|NA|TRBJ2-7|many
TGTGCCAGCAGCTCTATTAGGGGCGGCGAGCAGTACTTC
CASSSIRGGEQYF
>TRBV4-3|TRBD1|TRBJ1-5|many
TGCGCCAGCAGCCAAGATTGGAGGACAGGGGATAGCAATCAGCCCCAGCATTTT
CASSQDWRTGDSNQPQHF
>TRBV6-2/TRBV6-3|NA|TRBJ2-2|many
TGTGCCAGCAGTCTGACTCGCGGAGGCGTCGGGGAGCTGTTTTTT
CASSLTRGGVGELFF
>TRBV7-9|TRBD2|TRBJ2-1|NA
TGTGCCAGCAGCTTACGGAGGCGGACTAGCGGGGCCTACAATGAGCAGTTCTTC
CASSLRRRTSGAYNEQFF
>TRBV30|TRBD1|TRBJ2-5|many
TGTGCCTGGAGTCCCCCGGGACAGGACTACCAAGAGACCCAGTACTTC
CAWSPPGQDYQETQYF
>TRBV2|TRBD2|TRBJ2-1|many
TGTGCCAGCAGGGTACTAGCGGGGGGCCACAATGAGCAGTTCTTC
CASRVLAGGHNEQFF
>TRBV7-6|NA|TRBJ2-2|many
TGTGCCAGCAGCTTCTCCAGAGCCACCGGGGAGCTGTTTTTT
CASSFSRATGELFF
>TRBV10-1|NA|TRBJ1-1|many
TGCGCCAGCAGTGACCCTTGGGGGGGGGGCAACACTGAAGCTTTCTTT
CASSDPWGGGNTEAFF
>TRBV11-2|NA|TRBJ2-5|many
TGTGCCAGCAGCCGAGCCCTAGCGCTCCAAGAGACCCAGTACTTC
CASSRALALQETQYF